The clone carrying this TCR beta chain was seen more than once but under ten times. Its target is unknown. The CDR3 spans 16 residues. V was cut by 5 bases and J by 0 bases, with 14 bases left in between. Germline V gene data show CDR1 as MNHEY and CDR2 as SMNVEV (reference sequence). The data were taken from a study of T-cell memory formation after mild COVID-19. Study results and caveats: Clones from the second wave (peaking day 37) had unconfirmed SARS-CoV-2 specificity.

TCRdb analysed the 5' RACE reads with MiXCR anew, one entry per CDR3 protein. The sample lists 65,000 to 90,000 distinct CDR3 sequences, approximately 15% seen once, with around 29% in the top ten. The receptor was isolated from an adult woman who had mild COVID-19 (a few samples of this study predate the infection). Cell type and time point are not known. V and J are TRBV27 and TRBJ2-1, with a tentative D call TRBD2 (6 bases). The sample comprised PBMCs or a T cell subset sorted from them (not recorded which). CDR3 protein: CASSPSRGFSYNEQFF. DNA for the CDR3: TGTGCCAGCAGTCCCTCCCGGGGGTTCTCCTACAATGAGCAGTTCTTC.